This T cell receptor beta chain appears in the sequencing data of a study of shared clonotypes between healthy human individuals. Study at large: Used for every donor were three CD4 naive, three CD4 memory, two CD8 naive and one CD8 memory plate.

The CDR3 is 11 residues long. Trimming cost V 4 bases and J 5 bases, with 3 bases left between them. The germline V gene has CDR1 MNHNS and CDR2 SASEGT. Study-level results: Sampling covered blood only; tissue repertoires likely differ.

This clone occurred a few times. Its antigen is currently unknown. Other DNA sequences in the sample encode the same CDR3. The method was immunoSEQ multiplex PCR; TCRdb's version includes in-frame clones alone and lacks a portion of them. The table shows 2 million to 3 million clones, with over 85% occurring only once. Recent vaccinations or acute infections were absent in the healthy HIV-negative adult donors. This TCR derives from a young man in good health. Sequenced: naive CD4+ T cells sorted from blood. The subset denotes: CD45RA+ positively selected. This chain links TRBV6-1 with TRBJ1-5; D is unclear. The CDR3, as DNA: TGTGCCAGCAGTGGAGATCAGCCCCAGCATTTT. Protein product: CASSGDQPQHF.